This T cell receptor beta chain appears in the sequencing data of a study of T cells after yellow fever vaccination. General study results and limits: FACS-sorted repertoires could contain abundant clonotypes contaminating from the bulk population.

TCRdb independently ran MiXCR on the 5' RACE reads; one entry per CDR3 protein. The table lists about 350,000 distinct CDR3 sequences, under 14% of them singletons. About this clonotype itself: Its antigen remains unknown.

Looked up from germline, CDR1 is SGHDT and CDR2 is YYEEEE. The CDR3 has 14 amino acids. V gave up 8 bases and J gave up 0 bases; unmatched junction bases: 5. The sequence was collected from a man between 18 and 29 years old who received the YFV17D yellow fever vaccine. The sequences come from PBMCs, collected on the day of the first yellow fever vaccination. The rearrangement joins TRBV5-6 to TRBJ1-3, with 7 bases identical to TRBD1. CDR3: CASGDSDSGNTIYF. The CDR3 DNA reads as TGTGCCAGTGGGGACAGCGACTCTGGAAACACCATATATTTT.